This T cell receptor beta chain was recovered during a study of neurological immune-mediated disorders. 5'RACE employing 10-nucleotide random UMIs yielded the cDNA. TCRdb fed the 5' RACE reads into MiXCR, producing one record per CDR3 protein. The sample lists 55,000 to 70,000 distinct CDR3 sequences; about 10% were seen once. The CDR3 has 15 residues. The V gene's germline CDR1 is SEHNR and CDR2 FQNEAQ (reference sequence). Trimming took off 5 bases at V and 6 bases at J, with 14 bases between the two ends. This sample's time point: longitudinal time-point 1 (baseline). Sequenced material: PBMCs. The sequence was collected from a male donor with HTLV-1-associated myelopathy (HAM/TSP). This chain uses TRBV7-9 with TRBJ2-6, with D perhaps TRBD1 (6 bases). The CDR3 spells CASSPWGPVANVLTF. For the CDR3, the DNA is TGTGCCAGCAGCCCGTGGGGGCCTGTGGCCAACGTCCTGACTTTC.